This T cell receptor (beta chain) was found in a study of lymphopenia after photon versus proton radiotherapy. Points from the study as a whole: Under photons, naive T cells and diversity fell while effector/memory populations rose. Only patients who died were analyzed for survival; proton advantage is unproven. After the lymphocyte nadir, photon-treated repertoires showed oligoclonal expansion, especially of CD8+ Temra cells.

The table came from immunoSEQ multiplex PCR; TCRdb's copy has only in-frame clones and leaves some out. In the table there are approximately 170,000 clones, approximately 91% of which are singletons. This clone was found once. The antigen remains undetermined. Here the sequenced sample was peripheral blood, taken from a patient treated with photon-based radiotherapy. This clonotype was obtained from a man aged 50 to 60 with gastric cancer.

CDR3 DNA sequence: TGTGCCAGTACCGAGGGACGGCCTGGGGCCAACGTCCTGACTTTC. Residues: CASTEGRPGANVLTF. This chain uses TRBV19 with TRBJ2-6; TRBD1 or TRBD2 may be the D gene (5 bases each). Between the trimmed V and J ends, which lost 7 bases and 2 bases, there was a span of 12 bases. The CDR3 has 15 amino acids. The germline V gene has CDR1 LNHDA and CDR2 SQIVND (reference sequence).